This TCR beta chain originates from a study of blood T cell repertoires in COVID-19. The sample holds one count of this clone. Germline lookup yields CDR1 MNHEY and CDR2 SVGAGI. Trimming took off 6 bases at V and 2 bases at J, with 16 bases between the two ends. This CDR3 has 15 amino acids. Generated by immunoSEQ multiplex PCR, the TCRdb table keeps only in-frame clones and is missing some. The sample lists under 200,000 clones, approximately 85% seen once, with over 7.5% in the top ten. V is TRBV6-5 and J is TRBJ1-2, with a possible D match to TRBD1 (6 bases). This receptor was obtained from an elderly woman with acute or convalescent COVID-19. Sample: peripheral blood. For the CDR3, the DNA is TGTGCCAGCAGACAGTGGGACAAAGGGAACTATGGCTACACCTTC. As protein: CASRQWDKGNYGYTF.